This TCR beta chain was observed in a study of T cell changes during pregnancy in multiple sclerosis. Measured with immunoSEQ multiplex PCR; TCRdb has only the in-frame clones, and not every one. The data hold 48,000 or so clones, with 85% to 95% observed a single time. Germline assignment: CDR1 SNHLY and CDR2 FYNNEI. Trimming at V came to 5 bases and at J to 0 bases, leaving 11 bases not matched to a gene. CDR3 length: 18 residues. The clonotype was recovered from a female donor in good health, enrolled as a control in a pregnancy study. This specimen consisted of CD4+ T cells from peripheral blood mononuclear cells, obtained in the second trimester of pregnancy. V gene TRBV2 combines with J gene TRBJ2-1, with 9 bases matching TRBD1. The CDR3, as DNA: TGTGCCAGCAGTCCCCGGGACAGGGTTTCTCGCTCCTACAATGAGCAGTTCTTC. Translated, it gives CASSPRDRVSRSYNEQFF.